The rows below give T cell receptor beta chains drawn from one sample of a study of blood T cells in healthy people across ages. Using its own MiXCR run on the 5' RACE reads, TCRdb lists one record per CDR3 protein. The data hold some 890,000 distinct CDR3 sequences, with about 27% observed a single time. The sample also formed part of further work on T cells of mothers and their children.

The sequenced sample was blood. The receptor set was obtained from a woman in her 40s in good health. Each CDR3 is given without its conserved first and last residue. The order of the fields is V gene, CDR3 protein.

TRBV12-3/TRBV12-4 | ASRPGTVNTGELF
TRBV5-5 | ASSPMTGGNYGYT
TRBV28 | AGRSRLAGTNAYEQY
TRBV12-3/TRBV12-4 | ASSLSGGDRGPGGYT
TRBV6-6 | ASSPLRDSRYYEQY
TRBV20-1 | SARAQGGYGYT
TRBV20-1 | SARPRGGPGNEQF
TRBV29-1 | SVGGTRGGEQF
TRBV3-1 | ASSQVVLYTQY
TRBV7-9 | ASSLGGGVGHT
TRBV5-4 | AGVGVEGTEAF
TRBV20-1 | SARDIWGSTDTQY
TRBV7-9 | ASSFLDSQETQY
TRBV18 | ASSPTGTTGELF
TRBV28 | ASRAGTGGFRGYT
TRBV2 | ASKAGQETQY
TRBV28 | ASGGRRQLYEQY
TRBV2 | AGSPQGNTGELF
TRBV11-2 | ASSLHSLGQETQY
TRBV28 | ASSPSPDSGGGTQY